Presented here are 24 T cell receptor beta chains from one specimen sequenced in a study of CD8 T cells in Susac syndrome. When the RNA was reverse transcribed, random hexamers were used with an input of 0.5 to 1 ug. MiXCR, applied by TCRdb to the immunoSEQ multiplex PCR reads, yields one record per CDR3 protein. The sample includes 150,000 to 200,000 distinct CDR3 sequences, 85% to 95% of them seen just once. Sequencing was done on a sample of CD4+ T cells from PBMCs. These receptors were obtained from a human donor with multiple sclerosis.

The rearrangement links TRBV24-1 to TRBJ2-3, with D perhaps TRBD1 or TRBD2 (5 bases each). The CDR3 length is 15 residues. Germline V gene sequence: CDR1 KGHDR, CDR2 SFDVKD. V lost 7 bases and J lost 6, with 19 bases in between. CDR3 sequence (DNA): TGTGCCACCAGCCCTGGGGACCGGCGGGCTGATACGCAGTATTTT. This translates into CATSPGDRRADTQYF.

The genes are TRBV6-5 and TRBJ2-5; 8 bases are a match to TRBD1. The CDR3 runs to 14 residues. Germline loops: CDR1 MNHEY, CDR2 SVGAGI. V lost 4 bases and J lost 5; bases outside the gene matches: 6. In DNA form, the CDR3 reads TGTGCCAGCAGTTCAGGGGGCGCGGGGGAGACCCAGTACTTC. It specifies CASSSGGAGETQYF.

The chain links TRBV2 to TRBJ2-5, with a tentative D call TRBD1 (6 bases). Germline V gene lookup returns CDR1 SNHLY and CDR2 FYNNEI. The CDR3 covers 14 residues. With 7 bases removed from V and 0 bases from J, the gap between germline ends came to 12 bases. CDR3 in DNA: TGTGCCAGCAACACCCGGGACAACCAAGAGACCCAGTACTTC. This gives the protein CASNTRDNQETQYF.

V usage is TRBV3-1 and J usage is TRBJ2-5; D uncertain. V lost 0 bases to trimming and J lost 2 bases, with 7 bases between them. CDR1 and CDR2 from the germline V gene are LGHDT and YNNKEL (reference sequence). The CDR3 runs to 14 residues. CDR3: CASSQDLIQETQYF. The CDR3 DNA reads TGTGCCAGCAGCCAAGACCTGATACAAGAGACCCAGTACTTC.

CDR3 nucleotides: TGCAGCGTTGGGGGAGTGGGGGTAGATACGCAGTATTTT. Translated, it gives CSVGGVGVDTQYF. V is TRBV29-1 and J is TRBJ2-3; D is tentatively TRBD1 or TRBD2 (5 bases each). This CDR3 region has 13 residues. The V gene's germline CDR1 is SQVTM and CDR2 ANQGSEA. Between the trimmed V and J ends, which lost 4 bases and 5 bases, there was a span of 13 bases.

The V gene is TRBV24-1, the J gene TRBJ2-6; D is undetermined. With 2 bases removed from V and 5 bases from J, the gap between germline ends came to 6 bases. The CDR3 is made up of 14 amino acids. Germline loops: CDR1 KGHDR, CDR2 SFDVKD. CDR3 protein: CATSDSTRANVLTF. CDR3 sequence (DNA): TGTGCCACCAGTGATTCCACGAGGGCCAACGTCCTGACTTTC.

This chain connects TRBV5-4 to TRBJ2-5; D is perhaps TRBD1 or TRBD2 (6 bases each). V lost 4 bases and J lost 5, with 21 bases in between. The CDR3 runs 16 residues. Per germline, CDR1 SGHNT and CDR2 YYREEE (reference sequence). The CDR3 protein is CASSPTTGAWRETQYF. CDR3 sequence (DNA): TGTGCCAGCAGCCCCACGACGGGGGCTTGGAGGGAGACCCAGTACTTC.

This clonotype was seen once. The chain uses TRBV23-1 and TRBJ1-2; D is unresolved. TRBV23-1 counts as an open reading frame of uncertain function. Trimming took 4 bases from V and 5 from J, leaving 14 bases between them. The CDR3 runs to 14 residues. In DNA form, the CDR3 reads TGCGCCAGCAGTCTTTCCTACGAGGCTTATGGCTACACCTTC. Protein product: CASSLSYEAYGYTF.

The rearrangement uses TRBV2 and TRBJ2-5; 7 bases fit TRBD2. CDR1 is SNHLY and CDR2 is FYNNEI in the germline V gene. With 8 bases clipped from V and 4 bases from J, the junction kept 4 bases outside the gene matches. The CDR3 is 12 amino acids. In DNA, the CDR3 is TGTGCCAGCGCACAGCGGGGAGAGACCCAGTACTTC. It translates to CASAQRGETQYF.

The chain employs TRBV10-3 and TRBJ2-7, with D tentatively TRBD2 (5 bases). Germline V gene sequence: CDR1 ENHRY, CDR2 SYGVKD. V gave up 4 bases and J gave up 4 bases, with 11 bases separating them. CDR3 length: 13 amino acids. Here the CDR3 reads CAISGTEAYEQYF. The CDR3 DNA follows: TGTGCCATCAGTGGGACTGAAGCTTACGAGCAGTACTTC.

The sample holds one count of this clonotype. The genes are TRBV5-1 and TRBJ2-1; 9 nucleotides agree with TRBD2. V shed 3 bases and J 9 bases; nucleotides not matched to a gene: 7. The CDR3 loop spans 14 amino acids. Germline CDR1 is SGHRS and CDR2 is YFSETQ. CDR3 in DNA: TGCGCCAGCAGCTGGACTAGCGTTTTGGGTGAGCAGTTCTTC. This codes for CASSWTSVLGEQFF.

V usage is TRBV29-1 and J usage is TRBJ2-3; the match to TRBD2 covers 14 bases. The CDR3 spans 13 residues. Germline CDR1 is SQVTM and CDR2 is ANQGSEA. In DNA form, the CDR3 reads TGCAGACGGACTAGCGGGGGGATCGATACGCAGTATTTT. Translated, it gives CRRTSGGIDTQYF.

The V gene is TRBV28, the J gene TRBJ2-1; D is unresolved. Germline loops: CDR1 MDHEN, CDR2 SYDVKM. V lost 3 bases and J 5 bases, leaving 11 bases between the germline ends. The CDR3 runs to 14 residues. CDR3 in amino acids: CASSLGSYNNEQFF. Here the CDR3 DNA reads TGTGCCAGCAGTTTGGGCTCGTACAACAATGAGCAGTTCTTC. The full variable domain, rest sourced from reference TRBV28 and TRBJ2-1, is DVKVTQSSRYLVKRTGEKVFLECVQDMDHENMFWYRQDPGLGLRLIYFSYDVKMKEKGDIPEGYSVSREKKERFSLILESASTNQTSMYLCASSLGSYNNEQFFGPGTRLTVL.

The chain has TRBV11-2 and TRBJ2-7; D uncertain. The V gene's germline CDR1 is SGHAT and CDR2 FQNNGV. The CDR3 contains 12 residues. V lost 0 bases to trimming and J lost 12 bases, with 12 bases between them. CDR3 sequence: CASSLDRRRRYF. CDR3 DNA: TGTGCCAGCAGCTTAGATAGGCGGCGGCGGTACTTC.

The V gene is TRBV2, the J gene TRBJ2-3; TRBD1 might be the D (5 bases). Looked up from germline, CDR1 is SNHLY and CDR2 is FYNNEI. The CDR3 is 12 residues long. V lost 8 bases and J lost 4, with 10 bases in between. Here the CDR3 DNA reads TGTGCCAGCGCAGGGTGGGCAGATACGCAGTATTTT. This encodes CASAGWADTQYF. Using reference TRBV2 and TRBJ2-3 for the parts outside the CDR3, the full variable domain is EPEVTQTPSHQVTQMGQEVILRCVPISNHLYFYWYRQILGQKVEFLVSFYNNEISEKSEIFDDQFSVERPDGSNFTLKIRSTKLEDSAMYFCASAGWADTQYFGPGTRLTVL.

The rearrangement uses TRBV6-2 or TRBV6-3 and TRBJ1-2; D gene unclear. CDR3 length: 12 residues. Germline V gene sequence: CDR1 MNHEY, CDR2 SVGEGT. The V end lost 4 bases, the J end lost 9 bases, and 12 bases lay between the germline ends. In nucleotides, the CDR3 is TGTGCCAGCAGTTCGGGCGCCGTACGCTACACCTTC. It translates to CASSSGAVRYTF.

The chain couples TRBV6-1 to TRBJ2-2; 9 nucleotides agree with TRBD1. Germline values: CDR1 MNHNS, CDR2 SASEGT. The trim removed 3 bases at V and 3 bases at J, leaving 5 bases unmatched. The CDR3 is 16 residues long. The DNA for the CDR3 is TGTGCCAGCAGTGAGGAGGGGACAGGGTACACCGGGGAGCTGTTTTTT. Residues: CASSEEGTGYTGELFF.

The chain combines TRBV20-1 with TRBJ1-1, with 7 bases lining up with TRBD1. The CDR3 runs to 13 residues. V shed 6 bases and J 6 bases; nucleotides not matched to a gene: 10. CDR1 DFQATT and CDR2 SNEGSKA come from the germline V gene (reference sequence). CDR3 in amino acids: CSATSGGRAEAFF. Here the CDR3 DNA reads TGCAGTGCGACCTCAGGGGGTCGCGCTGAAGCTTTCTTT.

The chain employs TRBV28 and TRBJ1-1, with unresolved D. The length of the CDR3 is 11 residues. V was trimmed by 7 bases and J by 2 bases, leaving 5 bases between them. Germline loops: CDR1 MDHEN, CDR2 SYDVKM. CDR3 in DNA: TGTGCCAGCACGGGCAACACTGAAGCTTTCTTT. Its protein product is CASTGNTEAFF. The full variable domain, completed using reference TRBV28 and TRBJ1-1, is DVKVTQSSRYLVKRTGEKVFLECVQDMDHENMFWYRQDPGLGLRLIYFSYDVKMKEKGDIPEGYSVSREKKERFSLILESASTNQTSMYLCASTGNTEAFFGQGTRLTVV.

This chain uses TRBV30 with TRBJ1-2; D may be TRBD1 (6 bases). CDR3 size: 15 residues. The germline V and J ends were trimmed by 0 bases and 0 bases, with 11 bases remaining between them. In germline, CDR1 is GTSNPN, CDR2 SVGIG (reference sequence). CDR3 DNA: TGTGCCTGGAGTGTAAAGACAGGAGCTAACTATGGCTACACCTTC. It translates to CAWSVKTGANYGYTF.

CDR3 protein: CSARSRGSGANVLTF. The CDR3 DNA reads as TGCAGTGCTAGAAGCAGGGGCTCTGGGGCCAACGTCCTGACTTTC. The chain uses TRBV20-1 and TRBJ2-6; possibly TRBD1 for D (6 bases). Trimming pared 2 bases from V and 0 bases from J, leaving 8 bases between. Germline V gene sequence: CDR1 DFQATT, CDR2 SNEGSKA (reference sequence). The CDR3 is 15 amino acids.

This chain joins TRBV7-2 and TRBJ1-5; no definite D call. The V gene lost 5 bases and the J gene lost 0 bases, with 11 bases spanning the gap. The length of the CDR3 is 15 residues. Germline V gene sequence: CDR1 SGHTA, CDR2 FQGNSA. CDR3 sequence (DNA): TGTGCCAGCAGCCCAGGTTATCATAGCAATCAGCCCCAGCATTTT. It translates to CASSPGYHSNQPQHF.

This clonotype was detected only once. The chain combines TRBV12-3 or TRBV12-4 with TRBJ2-3; D is perhaps TRBD1 or TRBD2 (6 bases each). The CDR3 contains 14 residues. The V gene lost 5 bases and the J gene lost 3 bases, with 12 bases spanning the gap. CDR3 bases: TGTGCCAGCAGTCTCTCGGGGGCAACAGATACGCAGTATTTT. Translating gives CASSLSGATDTQYF.

The chain is built from TRBV14 and TRBJ1-1; D remains unclear. Trimming left V 10 bases short and J 3 bases short, with 15 bases between. This CDR3 comprises 13 residues. Germline V gene sequence: CDR1 SGHDN, CDR2 FVKESK. Written as DNA, the CDR3 is TGTGCCACCTGGGCAGACGTGGACACTGAAGCTTTCTTT. Residues: CATWADVDTEAFF.